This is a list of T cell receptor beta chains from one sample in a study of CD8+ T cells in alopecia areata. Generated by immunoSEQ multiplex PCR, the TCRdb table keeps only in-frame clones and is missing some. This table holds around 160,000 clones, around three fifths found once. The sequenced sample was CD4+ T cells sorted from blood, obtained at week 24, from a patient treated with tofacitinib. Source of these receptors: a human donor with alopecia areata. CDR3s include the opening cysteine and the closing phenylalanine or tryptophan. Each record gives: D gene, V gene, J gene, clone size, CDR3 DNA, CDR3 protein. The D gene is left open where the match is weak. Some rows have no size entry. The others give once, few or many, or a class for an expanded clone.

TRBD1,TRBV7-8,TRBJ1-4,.,TGTGCCAGCAGCTTAGGGGGGACAGCAACTAATGAAAAACTGTTTTTT,CASSLGGTATNEKLFF
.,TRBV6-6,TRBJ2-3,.,TGTGCCAGCAGGGGAAGCACAGATACGCAGTATTTT,CASRGSTDTQYF
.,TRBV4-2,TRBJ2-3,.,TGTGCCAGCAGCCAAGGACGCGGGATCACAGATACGCAGTATTTT,CASSQGRGITDTQYF
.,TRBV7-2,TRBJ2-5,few,TGTGCCAGCAGCTTGAAGGAGACCCAGTACTTC,CASSLKETQYF
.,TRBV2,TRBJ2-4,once,TGTGCCAGCAGTTCCCTCAACGAGCGGTTAGCCAAAAACATTCAGTACTTC,CASSSLNERLAKNIQYF
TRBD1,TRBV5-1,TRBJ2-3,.,TGCGCCAGCAGCCTAGGGACAGTTCAAGAACTACATACGCAGTATTTT,CASSLGTVQELHTQYF
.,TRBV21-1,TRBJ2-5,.,TGTGCCAGCACCTCAGGAGAGACCCAGTACTTC,CASTSGETQYF
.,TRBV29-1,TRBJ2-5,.,TGCAGCGCACAGGGCACGTCCGCAGGGGAGACCCAGTACTTC,CSAQGTSAGETQYF
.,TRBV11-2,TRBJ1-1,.,TGTGCCAGCAGCTTAGAACGGGGGCTCACTGAAGCTTTCTTT,CASSLERGLTEAFF
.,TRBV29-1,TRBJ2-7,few,TGCAGCGTGGCATTGGGGCTAGGGGGCGAGCAGTACTTC,CSVALGLGGEQYF
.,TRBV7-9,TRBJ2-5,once,TGTGCCAGCAGCTTAGTCTCGGAGGGGACCCAGTACTTC,CASSLVSEGTQYF
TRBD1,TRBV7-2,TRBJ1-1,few,TGTGCCAGCAGGCAGGGGGGAAACACTGAAGCTTTCTTT,CASRQGGNTEAFF
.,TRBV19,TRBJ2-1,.,TGTGCCAGTAGTTTGAGATCAGGGAGTGAGCAGTTCTTC,CASSLRSGSEQFF
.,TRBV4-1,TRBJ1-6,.,TGCGCCAGCAGCCAAGAGTACAGGACCTATAATTCACCCCTCCACTTT,CASSQEYRTYNSPLHF
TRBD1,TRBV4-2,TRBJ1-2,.,TGTGCCAGCAGCGACGGGACAGGTTCTGGCTATGGCTACACCTTC,CASSDGTGSGYGYTF
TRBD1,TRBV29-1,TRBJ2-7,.,TGCAGCGTCCGGACAGGGCGCTACGAGCAGTACTTC,CSVRTGRYEQYF
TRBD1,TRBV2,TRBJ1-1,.,TGTGCCAGCAGTATATCGACAGGGGTAGCTTTCTTT,CASSISTGVAFF
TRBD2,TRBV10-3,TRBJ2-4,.,TGTGCCATCAGTGACCCTAGCGGGGTAAACATTCAGTACTTC,CAISDPSGVNIQYF
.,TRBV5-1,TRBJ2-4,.,TGCGCCAGCATGTTTGTCCGGTTAGCCAAAAACATTCAGTACTTC,CASMFVRLAKNIQYF
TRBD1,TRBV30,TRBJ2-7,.,TGTGCCTGGAGTCGGGGACAGGGGGTCTACGAGCAGTACTTC,CAWSRGQGVYEQYF
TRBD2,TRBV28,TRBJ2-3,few,TGTGCCAGCAGCTCTAGGCGGACTAGCGGGAAAGATACGCAGTATTTT,CASSSRRTSGKDTQYF
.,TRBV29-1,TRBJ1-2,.,TGCAGCGTTGGTTCGTCTAACTATGGCTACACCTTC,CSVGSSNYGYTF
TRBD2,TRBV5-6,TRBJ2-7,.,TGTGCCAGCAGCTTGGAAAGGACTAGCTGGCTTAGATCCTACGAGCAGTACTTC,CASSLERTSWLRSYEQYF
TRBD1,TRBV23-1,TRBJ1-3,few,TGCGCCAGCAGTCAATCGTGTGGGACAGGGGGATACACCATATATTTT,CASSQSCGTGGYTIYF
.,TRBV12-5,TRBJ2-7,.,TGTGCTAGTGGTTTGGTACACTCCGGACAGACCTACGAGCAGTACTTC,CASGLVHSGQTYEQYF
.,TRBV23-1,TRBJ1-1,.,TGCGCCAGCAGTCAAACTTTACGGGGTAGCCCAGAGAACACTGAAGCTTTCTTT,CASSQTLRGSPENTEAFF
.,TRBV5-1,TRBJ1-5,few,TGCGCCAGCAGCTTGGAGTCAGGAAATCAGCCCCAGCATTTT,CASSLESGNQPQHF
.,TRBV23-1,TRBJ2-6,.,TGCGCCAGCAGTCAATCCGGCTCTGGGGCCAACGTCCTGACTTTC,CASSQSGSGANVLTF
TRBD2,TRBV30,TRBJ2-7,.,TGTGCCTGGACTAGGATCGCCGGGAGGACCGACACCTACGAGCAGTACTTC,CAWTRIAGRTDTYEQYF